The rows below give T cell receptor beta chains drawn from one sample of a study of blood T cell repertoires in COVID-19. Sequenced by immunoSEQ multiplex PCR; TCRdb stores in-frame clones only, minus some. This repertoire shows some 260,000 clones, roughly 80% found once; its top ten account for around 3.6%. The sample consisted of peripheral blood. These receptors were obtained from a middle-aged woman with active or convalescent COVID-19. Each CDR3 is given with its conserved first and last residue. The D gene is left open where the match is weak. Expanded clones are given a class, and other clones once, few, many or no size at all.

j_call d_call clone_size v_call cdr3_aa cdr3_nt
TRBJ1-1 NA once TRBV5-4 CASSSWTITTEAFF TGTGCCAGCAGCTCCTGGACAATTACTACTGAAGCTTTCTTT
TRBJ1-5 NA NA TRBV18 CASSLSGGRGNQPQHF TGTGCCAGCTCACTCAGCGGAGGGCGCGGCAATCAGCCCCAGCATTTT
TRBJ1-1 TRBD1 NA TRBV5-4 CASSSNRGNGEAFF TGTGCCAGCAGCTCAAACAGGGGGAATGGTGAAGCTTTCTTT
TRBJ1-1 TRBD1 NA TRBV28 CASSPGQGPEAFF TGTGCCAGCAGTCCGGGACAGGGCCCAGAAGCTTTCTTT
TRBJ1-2 NA NA TRBV4-1 CASSQDQAYGYTF TGCGCCAGCAGCCAAGATCAAGCCTATGGCTACACCTTC
TRBJ1-2 NA NA TRBV4-1 CASSQDSGRWNGYTF TGCGCCAGCAGCCAAGATTCAGGCAGGTGGAATGGCTACACCTTC
TRBJ1-1 NA NA TRBV7-9 CASSLERGEAFF TGTGCCAGCAGCTTAGAAAGGGGTGAAGCTTTCTTT
TRBJ2-1 TRBD1 NA TRBV6-4 CASSDAGTGDSNEQFF TGTGCCAGCAGTGACGCCGGGACAGGGGATAGCAATGAGCAGTTCTTC
TRBJ1-1 TRBD1 many TRBV7-9 CASSDPQGAGTEAFF TGTGCCAGCAGCGACCCACAGGGGGCCGGGACTGAAGCTTTCTTT
TRBJ1-4 TRBD1 NA TRBV28 CASSSQGDNNEKLFF TGTGCCAGCAGCTCGCAGGGGGACAATAATGAAAAACTGTTTTTT
TRBJ1-1 TRBD1 NA TRBV18 CASSPTGQTNTEAFF TGTGCCAGCTCCCCGACAGGGCAGACGAACACTGAAGCTTTCTTT
TRBJ2-2 TRBD1 NA TRBV28 CASSHTGGTGELFF TGTGCCAGCAGTCATACAGGGGGCACCGGGGAGCTGTTTTTT
TRBJ1-1 TRBD1 NA TRBV5-8 CASTLRGQLNTEAFF TGTGCCAGCACCCTCCGGGGACAGCTGAACACTGAAGCTTTCTTT
TRBJ2-3 NA NA TRBV5-5 CASSREPQGLTDTQYF TGTGCCAGCAGCCGAGAACCGCAGGGACTCACAGATACGCAGTATTTT
TRBJ1-1 TRBD1 NA TRBV30 CAWGSLGQGAMNTEAFF TGTGCCTGGGGGAGTCTTGGACAGGGGGCTATGAACACTGAAGCTTTCTTT
TRBJ2-7 TRBD1 NA TRBV5-5 CASSLEGTAFYEQYF TGTGCCAGCAGCTTGGAAGGGACAGCTTTCTACGAGCAGTACTTC
TRBJ1-1 NA NA TRBV30 CAWSVDSQNTEAFF TGTGCCTGGAGTGTTGACAGCCAGAACACTGAAGCTTTCTTT
TRBJ1-4 TRBD1 many TRBV10-3 CAISDPGQAEKLFF TGTGCCATCAGTGATCCGGGACAGGCTGAAAAACTGTTTTTT
TRBJ1-5 NA once TRBV5-1 CASSPVGGRDQPQHF TGCGCCAGCAGCCCGGTGGGGGGGCGCGATCAGCCCCAGCATTTT
TRBJ2-2 NA NA TRBV7-6 CASSLGWLAGPGHTGELFF TGTGCCAGCAGCTTAGGATGGCTGGCGGGGCCCGGCCATACCGGGGAGCTGTTTTTT
TRBJ1-3 TRBD1 NA TRBV28 CASSLPGTVSGNTIYF TGTGCCAGCAGTTTACCCGGGACAGTCTCTGGAAACACCATATATTTT
TRBJ1-5 TRBD1 NA TRBV6-6 CASSPLGQGASQPQHF TGTGCCAGCAGTCCCCTAGGGCAGGGGGCATCTCAGCCCCAGCATTTT
TRBJ1-2 NA NA TRBV2 CASSEQAYYGYTF TGTGCCAGCAGTGAACAGGCCTACTATGGCTACACCTTC
TRBJ2-3 TRBD2 few TRBV5-1 CASSLDPGGALDTQYF TGCGCCAGCAGCTTGGATCCCGGGGGGGCCCTAGATACGCAGTATTTT
TRBJ2-7 NA NA TRBV6-5 CATGTPGGYEQYF TGTGCCACCGGGACACCTGGAGGATACGAGCAGTACTTC
TRBJ1-3 NA NA TRBV1 CTSSVVFIFSGNTIYF TGCACCAGCAGCGTAGTCTTTATCTTCTCTGGAAACACCATATATTTT
TRBJ1-1 NA NA TRBV4-1 CASSQEEGRNTEAFF TGCGCCAGCAGCCAAGAAGAGGGAAGGAACACTGAAGCTTTCTTT
TRBJ1-1 TRBD1 NA TRBV7-9 CAIPQGAAGEAFF TGTGCCATACCCCAGGGGGCCGCGGGTGAAGCTTTCTTT
TRBJ1-1 NA NA TRBV28 CASSLGGRLNTEAFF TGTGCCAGCAGTTTAGGGGGCCGCCTGAACACTGAAGCTTTCTTT
TRBJ2-1 TRBD1 NA TRBV7-3 CASSKPGTGFFSYNEQFF TGTGCCAGCAGCAAACCCGGGACAGGTTTCTTCTCCTACAATGAGCAGTTCTTC
TRBJ1-1 NA NA TRBV12-3/TRBV12-4 CASSFAGPTEAFF TGTGCCAGCAGTTTTGCGGGTCCCACTGAAGCTTTCTTT
TRBJ1-2 TRBD1 NA TRBV30 CAWNPGQGNYGYTF TGTGCCTGGAATCCGGGACAGGGGAACTATGGCTACACCTTC
TRBJ2-5 NA NA TRBV20-1 CSAPKGGTQYF TGCAGTGCTCCTAAAGGGGGGACCCAGTACTTC
TRBJ1-4 TRBD1 few TRBV5-1 CASSLGQGRNEKLFF TGCGCCAGCAGCCTCGGACAGGGGCGGAATGAAAAACTGTTTTTT
TRBJ1-1 TRBD1 NA TRBV11-2 CASSPRDRGGTEAFF TGTGCCAGCAGCCCGAGGGACAGGGGGGGCACTGAAGCTTTCTTT
TRBJ1-2 NA NA TRBV29-1 CSVEGRGYGYTF TGCAGCGTTGAAGGGAGGGGCTATGGCTACACCTTC
TRBJ2-7 NA NA TRBV14 CASSQRTLPYEQYF TGTGCCAGCAGCCAAAGGACACTACCCTACGAGCAGTACTTC
TRBJ2-7 NA NA TRBV6-5 CASRSPEGYEQYF TGTGCCAGCAGATCTCCGGAGGGTTACGAGCAGTACTTC
TRBJ1-2 TRBD1 few TRBV5-1 CASSQGGLNYGYTF TGCGCCAGCAGCCAGGGGGGACTTAACTATGGCTACACCTTC
TRBJ1-1 NA NA TRBV6-5 CAGSQAGHPTEAFF TGTGCCGGCTCCCAAGCCGGACACCCCACTGAAGCTTTCTTT
TRBJ2-7 NA NA TRBV11-2 CASSRSLGARDEQYF TGTGCCAGCAGCCGGAGTCTAGGGGCACGCGACGAGCAGTACTTC
TRBJ1-6 TRBD1 few TRBV27 CASSFRTGNSPLHF TGTGCCAGCAGTTTCAGGACAGGGAACTCACCCCTCCACTTT
TRBJ1-2 NA NA TRBV2 CASKGRNYGYTF TGTGCCAGCAAAGGCAGGAACTATGGCTACACCTTC
TRBJ1-1 NA NA TRBV4-1 CASSQGGSWIEAFF TGCGCCAGCAGCCAGGGGGGGAGCTGGATTGAAGCTTTCTTT
TRBJ1-2 TRBD1 few TRBV28 CASSFVGRGVVYGYTF TGTGCCAGCAGTTTTGTCGGCAGGGGGGTCGTCTATGGCTACACCTTC
TRBJ1-2 TRBD1 NA TRBV11-2 CASSATGQGYGYTF TGTGCCAGCAGCGCAACGGGACAGGGCTATGGCTACACCTTC
TRBJ1-5 NA NA TRBV4-1 CASSQERAREQPQHF TGCGCCAGCAGCCAAGAAAGAGCCAGGGAACAGCCCCAGCATTTT